This paragraph covers one T cell receptor (beta chain) sequence. What it binds is unknown. Nashville, Tennessee was home to all donors, who were Caucasian adults. This CDR3 region has 13 residues. V shed 3 bases and J shed 2 bases, with 10 bases lying between them. CDR1 is SQVTM, CDR2 ANQGSEA, per germline. The record originates from a study of shared clonotypes between healthy human individuals. Points from the study as a whole: Some clonotypes were shared by all four sorted-subset donors, while others were not shared. The non-shared ones had lower generation probabilities than the shared ones. Estimated clonotype richness was generally higher in naive than memory subsets.

Some 30,000 T cell genomes (roughly 0.2 ug DNA) went into each sorted-subset replicate. Here immunoSEQ multiplex PCR was the method, and the copy in TCRdb shows in-frame clones only, minus some. The repertoire includes 700,000 or so clones, about three quarters of them detected once, and less than 2% sits in the top ten. The TCR comes from a woman aged 25 to 39 in good health. The sequencing input was memory CD4+ T cells sorted from blood. Subset in this sample: CD45RA-negative fraction. The chain carries TRBV29-1 and TRBJ2-5; TRBD1 might be the D (6 bases). CDR3 nucleotides: TGCAGCGTTGACCGGACAGTACAAGAGACCCAGTACTTC. As protein: CSVDRTVQETQYF.